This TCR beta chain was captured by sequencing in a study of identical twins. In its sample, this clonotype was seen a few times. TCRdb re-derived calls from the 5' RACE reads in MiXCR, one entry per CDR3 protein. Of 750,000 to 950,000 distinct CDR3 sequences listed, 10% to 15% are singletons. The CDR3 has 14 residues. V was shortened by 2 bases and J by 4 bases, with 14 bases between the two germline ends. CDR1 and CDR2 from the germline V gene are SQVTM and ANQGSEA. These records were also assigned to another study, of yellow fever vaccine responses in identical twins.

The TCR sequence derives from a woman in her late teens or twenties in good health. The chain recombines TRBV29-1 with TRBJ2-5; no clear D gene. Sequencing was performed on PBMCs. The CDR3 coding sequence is TGCAGCGTTGAACCCATATCCGTTCGAGAGACCCAGTACTTC. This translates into CSVEPISVRETQYF.